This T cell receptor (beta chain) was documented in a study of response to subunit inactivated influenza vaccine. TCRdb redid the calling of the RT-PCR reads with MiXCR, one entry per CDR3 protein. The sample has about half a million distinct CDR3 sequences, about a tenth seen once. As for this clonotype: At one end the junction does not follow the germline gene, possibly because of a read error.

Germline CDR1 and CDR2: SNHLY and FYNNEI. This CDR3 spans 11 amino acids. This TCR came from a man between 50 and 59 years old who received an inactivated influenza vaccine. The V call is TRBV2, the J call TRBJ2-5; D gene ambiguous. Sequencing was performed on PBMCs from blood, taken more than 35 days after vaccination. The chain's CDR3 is CAGSIQETQYF. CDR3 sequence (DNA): TGTGCCGGCAGTATCCAAGAGACCCAGTACTTC.